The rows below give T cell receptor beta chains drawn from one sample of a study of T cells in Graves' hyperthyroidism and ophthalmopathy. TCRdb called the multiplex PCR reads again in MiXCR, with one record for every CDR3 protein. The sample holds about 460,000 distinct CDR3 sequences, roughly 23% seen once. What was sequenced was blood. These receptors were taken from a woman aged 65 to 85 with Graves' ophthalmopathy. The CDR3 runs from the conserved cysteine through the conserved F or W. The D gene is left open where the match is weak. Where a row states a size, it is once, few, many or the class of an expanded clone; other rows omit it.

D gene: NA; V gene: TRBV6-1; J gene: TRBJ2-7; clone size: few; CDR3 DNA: TGTGCCAGCAGTGAGGACAGTTCATCCTACGAGCAGTACTTC; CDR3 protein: CASSEDSSSYEQYF
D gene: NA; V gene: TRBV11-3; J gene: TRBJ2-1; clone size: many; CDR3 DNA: TGTGCCAGCAGCTTAGCGGAATACAATGAGCAGTTCTTC; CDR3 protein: CASSLAEYNEQFF
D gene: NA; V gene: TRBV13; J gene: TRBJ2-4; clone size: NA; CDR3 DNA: TGTGCCAGCAGCTCGGACCGGGACCCATTAGCCAAAAACATTCAGTACTTC; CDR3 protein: CASSSDRDPLAKNIQYF
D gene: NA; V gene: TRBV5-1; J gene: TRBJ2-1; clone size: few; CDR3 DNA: TGCGCCAGCAGGTGGTCTTTTCCCTACAATGAGCAGTTCTTC; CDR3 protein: CASRWSFPYNEQFF
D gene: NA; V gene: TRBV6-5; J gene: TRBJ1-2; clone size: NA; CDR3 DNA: TGTGCCAGCAGTTACCTTACAGGGAACTATGGCTACACCTTC; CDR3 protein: CASSYLTGNYGYTF
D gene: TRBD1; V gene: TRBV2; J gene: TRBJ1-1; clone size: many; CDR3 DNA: TGTGCCAGCAGTGGAGACAGGGCGGGCACTGAAGCTTTCTTT; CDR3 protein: CASSGDRAGTEAFF
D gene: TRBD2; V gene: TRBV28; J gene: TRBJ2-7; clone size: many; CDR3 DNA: TGTGCCAGCAGTTTAGACGGACTAGCGGGGGGGTACTACGAGCAGTACTTC; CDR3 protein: CASSLDGLAGGYYEQYF
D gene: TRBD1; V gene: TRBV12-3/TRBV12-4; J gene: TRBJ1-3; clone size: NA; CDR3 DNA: TGTGCCAGCAGACAAACAGGGGATCCCCACTCTGGAAACACCATATATTTT; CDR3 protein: CASRQTGDPHSGNTIYF
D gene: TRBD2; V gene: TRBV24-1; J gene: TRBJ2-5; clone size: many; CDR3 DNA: TGTGCCACCAGTGATTCAGGGACTAGCGGGAGAGGGACCCAGTACTTC; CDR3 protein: CATSDSGTSGRGTQYF
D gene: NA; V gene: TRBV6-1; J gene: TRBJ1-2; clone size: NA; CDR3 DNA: TGTGCCAGCAGTGAAGCGCGGAGGGGCTACACCTTC; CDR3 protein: CASSEARRGYTF
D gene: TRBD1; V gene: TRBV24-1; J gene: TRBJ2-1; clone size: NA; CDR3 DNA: TGTGCCACCAGTGAGACAGGGGCTGACAGGGGCTCCTACAATGAGCAGTTCTTC; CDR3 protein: CATSETGADRGSYNEQFF
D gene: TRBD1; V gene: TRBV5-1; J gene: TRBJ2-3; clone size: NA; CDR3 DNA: TGCGCCAGCAGCGCTTCGACAGGGTTGACAGATACGCAGTATTTT; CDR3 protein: CASSASTGLTDTQYF
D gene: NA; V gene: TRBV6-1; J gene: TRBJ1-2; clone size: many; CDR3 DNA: TGTGCCAGCGGGAAGACCACAGGGAGTCATGGCTACACCTTC; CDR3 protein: CASGKTTGSHGYTF
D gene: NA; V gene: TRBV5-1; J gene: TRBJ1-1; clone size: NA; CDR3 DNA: TGCGCCAGCAGCTGGGGGCCGCCGAGTAGGGAGGCTTTCTTT; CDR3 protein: CASSWGPPSREAFF
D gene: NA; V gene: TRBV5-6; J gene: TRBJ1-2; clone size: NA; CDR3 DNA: TGTGCCAGCAGCTTGTCAGGAGCGAACTATGGCTACACCTTC; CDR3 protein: CASSLSGANYGYTF
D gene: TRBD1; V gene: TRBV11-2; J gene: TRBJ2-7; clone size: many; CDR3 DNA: TGTGCCAGCAGCTTATCAGGGGGCAGTGGCTACGAGCAGTACTTC; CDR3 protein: CASSLSGGSGYEQYF
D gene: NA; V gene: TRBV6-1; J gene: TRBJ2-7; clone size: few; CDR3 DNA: TGTGCCAGCTCCAAGACGGGTGCCTACGAGCAGTACTTC; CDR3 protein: CASSKTGAYEQYF
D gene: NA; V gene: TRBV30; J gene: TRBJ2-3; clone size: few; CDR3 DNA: TGTGCCTGGAACCCCTTGTCGGATACGCAGTATTTT; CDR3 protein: CAWNPLSDTQYF
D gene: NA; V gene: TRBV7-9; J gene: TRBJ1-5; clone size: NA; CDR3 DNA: TGTGCCAGCAGCTTAGCGTCTGGTCAGCCCCAGCATTTT; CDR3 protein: CASSLASGQPQHF
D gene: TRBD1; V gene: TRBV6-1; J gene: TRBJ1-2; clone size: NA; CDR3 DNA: TGTGCCAGCAGGATGGACAGGGCATCAAGGGGCTACACCTTC; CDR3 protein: CASRMDRASRGYTF
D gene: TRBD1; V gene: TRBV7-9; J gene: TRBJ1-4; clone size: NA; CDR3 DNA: TGTGCCAGCAGCTTAGGAAAAGGGGGCGAAAAACTGTTTTTT; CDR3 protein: CASSLGKGGEKLFF
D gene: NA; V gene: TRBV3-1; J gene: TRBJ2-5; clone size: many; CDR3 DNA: TGTGCCAGCAGCCAGAATAGGGCGGAGACCCAGTACTTC; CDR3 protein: CASSQNRAETQYF
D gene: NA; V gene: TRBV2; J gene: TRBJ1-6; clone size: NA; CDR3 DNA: TGTGCCAGCAGTGAAGTGAGAAGCTCCTATAATTCACCCCTCCACTTT; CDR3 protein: CASSEVRSSYNSPLHF
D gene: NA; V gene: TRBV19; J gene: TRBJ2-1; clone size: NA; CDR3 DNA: TGTGCCAGTAGTATACTGCCGGGGTACAATGAGCAGTTCTTC; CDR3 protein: CASSILPGYNEQFF
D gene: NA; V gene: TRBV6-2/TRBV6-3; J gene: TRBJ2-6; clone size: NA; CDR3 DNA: TGTGCCAGCAGCCAAGATCCCCCCTCAGACAAAGCAGGGGCCAACGTCCTGACTTTC; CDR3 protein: CASSQDPPSDKAGANVLTF
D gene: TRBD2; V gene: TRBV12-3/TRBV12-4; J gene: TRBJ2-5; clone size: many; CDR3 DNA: TGTGCCAGCAGTTCGTCGGGGGGTGTGAGGGAGACCCAGTACTTC; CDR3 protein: CASSSSGGVRETQYF
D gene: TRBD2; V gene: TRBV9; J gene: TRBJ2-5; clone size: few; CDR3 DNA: TGTGCCAGCAGCGAGACTAGCGGGAAAGAGACCCAGTACTTC; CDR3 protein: CASSETSGKETQYF
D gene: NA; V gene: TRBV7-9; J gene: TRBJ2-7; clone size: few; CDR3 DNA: TGTGCCAGCAGCCACCTGGGCACTACCTACGAGCAGTACTTC; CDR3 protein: CASSHLGTTYEQYF
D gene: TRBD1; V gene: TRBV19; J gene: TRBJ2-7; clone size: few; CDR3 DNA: TGTGCCAGTAGTCCATGGACAGGGGGCCTCTACGAGCAGTACTTC; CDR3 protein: CASSPWTGGLYEQYF
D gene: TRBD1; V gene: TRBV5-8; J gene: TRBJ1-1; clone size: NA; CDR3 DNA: TGTGCCAGCAGCACCGGGGACAGGGGTGGCACTGAAGCTTTCTTT; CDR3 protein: CASSTGDRGGTEAFF
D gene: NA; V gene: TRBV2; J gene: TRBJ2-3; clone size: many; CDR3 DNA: TGTGCCAGCAGTGAACCCCAGTGGGTGGCCGTCAGCACAGATACGCAGTATTTT; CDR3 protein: CASSEPQWVAVSTDTQYF
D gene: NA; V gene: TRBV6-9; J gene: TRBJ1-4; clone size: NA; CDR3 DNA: TGTGCCAGCAGTTACTACAGGAATGAAAAACTGTTTTTT; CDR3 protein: CASSYYRNEKLFF
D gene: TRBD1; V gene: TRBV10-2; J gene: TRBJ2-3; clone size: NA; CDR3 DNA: TGCGCCAGCAGCCTCCCACAGGGGAGCACAGATACGCAGTATTTT; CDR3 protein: CASSLPQGSTDTQYF
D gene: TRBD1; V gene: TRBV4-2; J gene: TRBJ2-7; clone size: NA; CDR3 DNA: TGTGCCAGCAGCCAAGATCCCGACAGGGGGTACGAGCAGTACTTC; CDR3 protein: CASSQDPDRGYEQYF
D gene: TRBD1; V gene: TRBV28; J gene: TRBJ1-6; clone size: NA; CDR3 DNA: TGTGCCAGCAGCCCTCGGGACAGGGGGTATTCACCCCTCCACTTT; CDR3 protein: CASSPRDRGYSPLHF
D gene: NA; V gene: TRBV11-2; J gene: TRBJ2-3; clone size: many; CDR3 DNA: TGTGCCAGCAGCCTCGGGGGAGCTTCAACAGATACGCAGTATTTT; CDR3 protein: CASSLGGASTDTQYF
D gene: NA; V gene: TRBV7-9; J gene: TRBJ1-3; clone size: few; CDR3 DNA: TGTGCCAGCAGCTTGCACAGAAACACCATATATTTT; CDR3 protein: CASSLHRNTIYF
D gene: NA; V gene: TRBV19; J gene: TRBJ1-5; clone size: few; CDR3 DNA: TGTGCCAGTAGTTTCCATATCGGGACGGATTATAGCAATCAGCCCCAGCATTTT; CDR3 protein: CASSFHIGTDYSNQPQHF
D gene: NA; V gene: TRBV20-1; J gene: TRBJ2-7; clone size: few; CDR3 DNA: TGCAGTGCTAGAGAGGTGACAGGCAGCTCCTACGAGCAGTACTTC; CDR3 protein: CSAREVTGSSYEQYF
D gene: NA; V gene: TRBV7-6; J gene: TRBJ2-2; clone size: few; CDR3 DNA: TGTGCCAGCAGCTGGACTTACGGGGAGCTGTTTTTT; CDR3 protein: CASSWTYGELFF
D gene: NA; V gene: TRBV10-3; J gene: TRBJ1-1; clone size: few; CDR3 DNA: TGTGCCATCAGAACATCAGGGGAATTGAACACTGAAGCTTTCTTT; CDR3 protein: CAIRTSGELNTEAFF